This note documents a single TCR beta chain sequence. The antigen remains unidentified. V shed 5 bases, J shed 7 bases, and the junction held 8 bases outside the gene matches. Germline V lookup: CDR1 LNHDA, CDR2 SQIVND (reference sequence). This CDR3 is built from 15 residues. Sequencing used immunoSEQ multiplex PCR; TCRdb keeps in-frame clones, though not all of them. The table includes roughly 140,000 clones, 90% to 95% detected once. This sample was taken from a study of T cell responses to AZD1222 COVID-19 vaccine. General observations from the study: A rise in Spike-specific TCR breadth and depth followed two AZD1222 doses. Baseline seropositivity occurred in only six AZD1222 recipients. Donors were chiefly white British, with a greater number of females, and clonal diversity was perhaps underestimated.

The sample in question was peripheral blood, obtained after recovery from COVID-19. This chain uses TRBV19 with TRBJ2-1, with TRBD2 matching over 10 bases. The TCR comes from an adult who had recovered from COVID-19. The CDR3 sequence is CASSRLATSGNEQFF. In DNA, the CDR3 is TGTGCCAGTAGTCGATTGGCGACTAGCGGGAATGAGCAGTTCTTC.